This TCR beta chain was documented in a study of OX40 agonist ivuxolimab in advanced cancers. Study findings and constraints: Normalized expansion of T-cell clones was also low for some nonresponders. On average, CD8+ T cells had more expanded clones than CD4+.

In germline, CDR1 is SGHDN, CDR2 FVKESK. V shed 2 bases and J 2 bases; nucleotides not matched to a gene: 6. This CDR3 is 18 amino acids long. About this clone itself: Its antigen is unidentified.

The method was immunoSEQ multiplex PCR; TCRdb's version includes in-frame clones alone and lacks a portion of them. This table holds around 60,000 clones, approximately 79% found once. Baseline was the first blood sampling point, followed by cycle 4 day 1 and cycle 7 day 1. The sequence was collected from an adult with an advanced solid tumor such as melanoma, head and neck, liver or kidney cancer. The sample consisted of CD4+ or CD8+ T cells sorted from blood, taken in a trial of the OX40 agonist ivuxolimab. This chain links TRBV14 with TRBJ2-3; 14 positions agree with TRBD2. CDR3 in DNA: TGTGCCAGCAGCCAACCCCGACTAGCGGGGGGGTCCACAGATACGCAGTATTTT. Protein sequence: CASSQPRLAGGSTDTQYF.